These 19 T cell receptor beta chains came from one sample sequenced in a study of blood T cell repertoires in COVID-19. The protocol was immunoSEQ multiplex PCR, while the TCRdb copy is restricted to in-frame clones and leaves out a portion. The sample consists of approximately 45,000 clones, roughly 86% of them appearing once. Sequencing was performed on peripheral blood. The source is a man aged 40-50 years with active COVID-19.

The V gene is TRBV9, the J gene TRBJ1-6; no reliable D call. V was cut by 0 bases and J by 0 bases, with 7 bases left in between. The CDR3 totals 16 residues. Germline CDR1 is SGDLS and CDR2 is YYNGEE. The CDR3 loop is CASSVDGSSYNSPLHF. The CDR3 DNA reads TGTGCCAGCAGCGTAGATGGGAGCTCCTATAATTCACCCCTCCACTTT.

In the case of this clone: Other nucleotide sequences in the sample specify the same CDR3. This chain links TRBV11-2 with TRBJ2-5, with D possibly TRBD2 on 5 matching bases. Germline V gene lookup returns CDR1 SGHAT and CDR2 FQNNGV. CDR3 length: 13 amino acids. Trimming took 3 bases from V and 4 from J, leaving 9 bases between them. CDR3 region: CASSFGSGETQYF. For the CDR3, the DNA is TGTGCCAGCAGCTTTGGGAGCGGAGAGACCCAGTACTTC.

The chain couples TRBV5-8 to TRBJ1-2; D unclear. The CDR3 contains 13 residues. The V end was cut by 2 bases, the J end by 3 bases, with 8 bases between. Germline V gene data show CDR1 as SGHTS and CDR2 as YDEGEE. The CDR3 spells CASSFTDYYGYTF. The CDR3 coding sequence is TGTGCCAGCAGCTTTACAGATTACTATGGCTACACCTTC.

V usage is TRBV7-3 and J usage is TRBJ2-6, with 16 bases matching TRBD2. V trimming: 0 bases; J trimming: 12 bases; junction bases outside the gene matches: 5. The CDR3 has 17 residues. Per germline, CDR1 SGHTA and CDR2 FQGTGA. This CDR3 is CASSLTTGLAGGPVLTF. The CDR3 DNA reads TGTGCCAGCAGCTTAACGACGGGACTAGCGGGAGGGCCCGTCCTGACTTTC.

J is TRBJ2-5 and V is TRBV25-1, with 9 bases that match TRBD1. The CDR3 runs 16 residues. The V and J ends lost 6 bases and 2 bases, in that order; junction bases with no gene match: 10. Germline loops: CDR1 MGHDK, CDR2 SYGVNS. The CDR3 region is CASRRVGTGRQETQYF. The CDR3 DNA follows: TGTGCCAGCAGGAGGGTAGGGACAGGGCGTCAAGAGACCCAGTACTTC.

This clone was seen a handful of times. CDR3 sequence: CASSRLAGGTDTQYF. CDR3 nucleotide sequence: TGTGCCAGCAGTCGACTAGCGGGAGGTACAGATACGCAGTATTTT. This chain uses TRBV5-4 with TRBJ2-3; TRBD2 aligns across 13 bases. Losses at the gene ends were 5 bases for V and 3 bases for J; bases not matched to a gene: 3. CDR3 length: 15 amino acids. Germline lookup yields CDR1 SGHNT and CDR2 YYREEE (reference sequence).

A single count supports this clone. The gene calls are TRBV19 and TRBJ1-5, with TRBD1 as a possible D gene (6 bases). V lost 6 bases and J lost 0, with 9 bases in between. Germline CDR1 reads LNHDA; CDR2 reads SQIVND (reference sequence). The CDR3 is 14 amino acids. The CDR3 DNA is TGTGCCAGTAGCTGGACAGATAGCAATCAGCCCCAGCATTTT. Protein: CASSWTDSNQPQHF.

The chain recombines TRBV4-2 with TRBJ2-2, with TRBD2 identical over 8 bases. The V segment lost 1 base and the J segment 6 bases; nucleotides outside the gene matches: 13. The germline V gene has CDR1 LGHNA and CDR2 YNFKEQ. This CDR3 has 18 residues. DNA of the CDR3: TGTGCCAGCAGCCAAGCGGGACTAGTAGAAGACTACTCCGGGGAGCTGTTTTTT. It translates to CASSQAGLVEDYSGELFF.

Only one count was recorded for this clone. The chain is built from TRBV5-1 and TRBJ1-2, with 7 bases matching TRBD1. CDR3 length: 15 amino acids. Trimming cost V 0 bases and J 1 base; bases outside gene matches: 3. The germline gives CDR1 SGHRS, CDR2 YFSETQ. The CDR3 DNA reads as TGCGCCAGCAGCTTGGCGTCAGGGGGTAACTATGGCTACACCTTC. Translated, it gives CASSLASGGNYGYTF.

This chain uses TRBV7-3 with TRBJ1-1, with D maybe TRBD1 (6 bases). The V gene's germline CDR1 is SGHTA and CDR2 FQGTGA. V was trimmed by 5 bases and J by 6 bases, leaving 13 bases between them. The CDR3 spans 13 residues. The CDR3 loop is CASSRGGAPEAFF. The CDR3, as DNA: TGTGCCAGCAGCAGAGGGGGGGCTCCTGAAGCTTTCTTT.

There are a few counts of this clone. The chain uses TRBV6-5 and TRBJ1-6; D is possibly TRBD1 (5 bases). This CDR3 has 14 amino acids. Germline loops: CDR1 MNHEY, CDR2 SVGAGI. The V gene lost 9 bases and the J gene lost 8 bases, with 17 bases spanning the gap. CDR3 loop: CASGRGFDHSPLHF. The DNA for the CDR3 is TGTGCCAGTGGAAGGGGCTTCGATCATTCACCCCTCCACTTT.

The chain couples TRBV5-8 to TRBJ1-2, with D possibly TRBD1 on 5 matching bases. This CDR3 has 14 amino acids. The germline V gene has CDR1 SGHTS and CDR2 YDEGEE. The V end lost 3 bases, the J end lost 7 bases, and 16 bases lay between the germline ends. The DNA for the CDR3 is TGTGCCAGCAGCTATGAGCGGGGCTGGGCTGGCTACACCTTC. Translated, it gives CASSYERGWAGYTF.

This chain joins TRBV18 and TRBJ1-1, with unresolved D. This CDR3 has 15 amino acids. V lost 3 bases and J lost 0, with 11 bases in between. Per the germline V gene, CDR1 is KGHSH and CDR2 is LQKENI. The CDR3 here is CASSPREGMNTEAFF. In nucleotides, the CDR3 is TGTGCCAGCTCACCGAGGGAAGGGATGAACACTGAAGCTTTCTTT.

The chain uses TRBV3-1 (or the pseudogene TRBV3-2) and TRBJ2-5; 9 positions agree with TRBD2. The germline gives CDR1 LGHDT, CDR2 YNNKEL (reference sequence). V shed 0 bases, J shed 4 bases, and the junction held 3 bases outside the gene matches. The length of the CDR3 is 15 residues. CDR3 in amino acids: CASSQEAGGAETQYF. Here the CDR3 DNA reads TGTGCCAGCAGCCAAGAGGCGGGAGGGGCAGAGACCCAGTACTTC.

The chain uses TRBV6-5 and TRBJ2-3; a weak D match, TRBD1 (5 bases). Germline V gene sequence: CDR1 MNHEY, CDR2 SVGAGI. CDR3 length: 14 residues. The ends were cut back, 7 bases at V and 2 bases at J, with 13 bases in the middle. CDR3 DNA sequence: TGTGCCAGCACCCCGAGACAGATCACAGATACGCAGTATTTT. Encoded protein: CASTPRQITDTQYF.

The rearrangement links TRBV5-4 to TRBJ2-7; 8 bases fit TRBD1. The CDR3 totals 15 residues. The ends lost 4 bases at V and 2 bases at J; junction bases unmatched: 8. Looked up from germline, CDR1 is SGHNT and CDR2 is YYREEE (reference sequence). The CDR3 DNA follows: TGTGCCAGCAGCCACCCGGGACAGGACCCCTACGAGCAGTACTTC. Translating it yields CASSHPGQDPYEQYF.

The chain joins TRBV6-2 or TRBV6-3 to TRBJ2-3; 13 positions match TRBD2. Germline values: CDR1 MNHEY, CDR2 SVGEGT. This CDR3 comprises 19 residues. After removal of 5 bases from V and 2 bases from J, the junction contained 13 bases not matched to a gene. The CDR3 DNA reads as TGTGCCAGCAGTCCCGGACTAGCGGGAGCTGTATCAGACACAGATACGCAGTATTTT. As protein: CASSPGLAGAVSDTDTQYF.

The V call is TRBV10-3, the J call TRBJ1-1, with 9 bases fitting TRBD1. V lost 10 bases and J lost 5; bases outside the gene matches: 8. There are 13 residues in the CDR3. Germline values: CDR1 ENHRY, CDR2 SYGVKD. CDR3 sequence: CATLGQGETEAFF. The CDR3 region has the DNA TGTGCCACTCTGGGACAGGGCGAAACTGAAGCTTTCTTT.

The chain recombines TRBV30 with TRBJ1-2; D is unclear. The CDR3 has 13 residues. CDR1 is GTSNPN, CDR2 SVGIG, per germline (reference sequence). The V end lost 4 bases, the J end lost 2 bases, and 11 bases lay between the germline ends. The CDR3 is CAWNRDLNYGYTF. The DNA for the CDR3 is TGTGCCTGGAATCGGGATTTGAACTATGGCTACACCTTC.